The rows below give T cell receptor beta chains drawn from one sample of a study of blood T cell repertoires in COVID-19. TCRdb's table, derived via immunoSEQ multiplex PCR, lists solely in-frame clones and lacks some. The sample has some 270,000 clones; approximately 86% are singletons. Sequencing was carried out using peripheral blood. The receptors here all came from a middle-aged man with active or convalescent COVID-19. Both conserved end residues are part of each CDR3. Fields, in order: V gene, D gene, J gene, CDR3 DNA, CDR3 protein. D genes are given only for firm matches.

V: TRBV12-3/TRBV12-4
D: -
J: TRBJ2-3
DNA: TGTGCCAGCAGTTCTAGCGGCACAGATACGCAGTATTTT
CDR3: CASSSSGTDTQYF

V: TRBV14
D: -
J: TRBJ1-4
DNA: TGTGCCAGCAGCCAAGCCAGAGGGCGAAGCGAAAAACTGTTTTTT
CDR3: CASSQARGRSEKLFF

V: TRBV30
D: TRBD2
J: TRBJ2-3
DNA: TGTGCCTGCGGGAGCGGGGGTGCAGATACGCAGTATTTT
CDR3: CACGSGGADTQYF

V: TRBV4-2
D: -
J: TRBJ1-5
DNA: TGTGCCAGCAGCCAAGGGCTGATGAATCAGCCCCAGCATTTT
CDR3: CASSQGLMNQPQHF

V: TRBV19
D: -
J: TRBJ2-7
DNA: TGTGCCAGCCGACTTCGAGGAGATGGGGCATCGACCACCTACGAGCAGTACTTC
CDR3: CASRLRGDGASTTYEQYF

V: TRBV19
D: -
J: TRBJ1-1
DNA: TGTGCCAGTAGTAGAATGTTGGGGCCGGGAGACGTAGCTTTCTTT
CDR3: CASSRMLGPGDVAFF

V: TRBV6-5
D: -
J: TRBJ1-2
DNA: TGTGCCAGCAGTTATGATAGACTAAGCTACACCTTC
CDR3: CASSYDRLSYTF

V: TRBV7-6
D: TRBD2
J: TRBJ2-2
DNA: TGTGCCAGCAGCCCCTTTGTAGCGGGGGCTTTCCAGGGGGCCGGGGAGCTGTTTTTT
CDR3: CASSPFVAGAFQGAGELFF

V: TRBV30
D: TRBD1
J: TRBJ1-5
DNA: TGTGCCTGGAGTCCAGGGGGTCTCAATCAGCCCCAGCATTTT
CDR3: CAWSPGGLNQPQHF

V: TRBV28
D: -
J: TRBJ2-2
DNA: TGTGCCAGCAGTTTTTCGACAGGGGAGCTGTTTTTT
CDR3: CASSFSTGELFF

V: TRBV19
D: -
J: TRBJ2-7
DNA: TGTGCCAGTAGCACGGGGACAAACTCCTACGAGCAGTACTTC
CDR3: CASSTGTNSYEQYF

V: TRBV24-1
D: -
J: TRBJ2-3
DNA: TGTGCCACCAGTGGAGGTCTTTATAACACAGATACGCAGTATTTT
CDR3: CATSGGLYNTDTQYF

V: TRBV15
D: -
J: TRBJ2-1
DNA: TGTGCCACCAGCAGAGGAGTCCAGGTTGATGAGCAGTTCTTC
CDR3: CATSRGVQVDEQFF